Listed below are T cell receptor beta chains from one sample, sequenced in a study of siplizumab effects on memory and regulatory T cells. Some clones are missing from TCRdb's copy, which holds only in-frame ones; the method was immunoSEQ multiplex PCR. The sample lists some 100,000 clones; around 90% were seen once. The sequencing sample was made of non-Treg CD4+ T cells sorted from blood. All receptors derive from a human donor in good health. CDR3s include the opening cysteine and the closing phenylalanine or tryptophan. The order of the fields is D gene, J gene, V gene, CDR3 protein, CDR3 DNA. A D gene is named only where the DNA matches it firmly.

NA TRBJ1-1 TRBV30 CAWSGLMNTEAFF TGTGCCTGGTCAGGCCTTATGAACACTGAAGCTTTCTTT
TRBD1 TRBJ2-3 TRBV29-1 CSVTRISGTVTDTQYF TGCAGCGTGACACGCATCTCCGGGACAGTCACAGATACGCAGTATTTT
TRBD2 TRBJ2-2 TRBV5-1 CASSARGGADFTPTGELFF TGCGCCAGCAGCGCCCGGGGGGGTGCGGACTTTACCCCCACCGGGGAGCTGTTTTTT
TRBD2 TRBJ2-2 TRBV9 CASSVAGLPGLTNTGELFF TGTGCCAGCAGCGTCGCTGGCCTTCCGGGACTAACGAACACCGGGGAGCTGTTTTTT
NA TRBJ2-1 TRBV5-1 CASSLEGTYNEQFF TGCGCCAGCAGCTTGGAGGGAACCTACAATGAGCAGTTCTTC
NA TRBJ2-3 TRBV5-4 CASSLSRLLSDTQYF TGTGCCAGCAGCTTGTCTCGCCTGCTGTCAGATACGCAGTATTTT
NA TRBJ1-5 TRBV5-1 CASSLFPGAGNQPQHF TGCGCCAGCAGCTTGTTTCCGGGGGCTGGCAATCAGCCCCAGCATTTT
TRBD2 TRBJ2-1 TRBV19 CASRRPSGNNEQFF TGTGCCAGTAGGCGCCCTAGCGGGAACAATGAGCAGTTCTTC
TRBD1 TRBJ2-6 TRBV28 CASSLTWTGTSGANVLTF TGTGCCAGCAGTTTAACTTGGACAGGGACATCTGGGGCCAACGTCCTGACTTTC
NA TRBJ2-1 TRBV2 CASSEKLRSSYNEQFF TGTGCCAGCAGTGAAAAGCTTAGGAGCTCCTACAATGAGCAGTTCTTC
NA TRBJ1-5 TRBV6-1 CASSEHWDQPQHF TGTGCCAGCAGTGAACACTGGGATCAGCCCCAGCATTTT
NA TRBJ2-1 TRBV11-3 CASSSQGSSYNEQFF TGTGCCAGCAGCTCGCAGGGGAGCTCCTACAATGAGCAGTTCTTC
NA TRBJ1-4 TRBV4-2 CASSQDFRGGDEKLFF TGTGCCAGCAGCCAAGATTTTCGAGGGGGGGATGAAAAACTGTTTTTT
NA TRBJ2-3 TRBV6-1 CASSGRQGTDTQYF TGTGCCAGCAGTGGCAGACAGGGCACAGATACGCAGTATTTT
NA TRBJ2-3 TRBV18 CASSSTPGEAGTDTQYF TGTGCCAGCTCATCTACGCCCGGGGAGGCCGGCACAGATACGCAGTATTTT
TRBD1 TRBJ2-3 TRBV7-2 CASSLGQGTDTQYF TGTGCCAGCAGCTTAGGACAGGGGACAGATACGCAGTATTTT
NA TRBJ1-3 TRBV11-3 CASSPKRTEIFGNTIYF TGTGCCAGCAGCCCTAAGCGGACGGAAATCTTTGGAAACACCATATATTTT
NA TRBJ1-2 TRBV7-2 CASSFAVLANYGYTF TGTGCCAGCAGCTTTGCAGTACTAGCTAACTATGGCTACACCTTC
NA TRBJ1-4 TRBV4-1 CASSQLSTGINEKLFF TGCGCCAGCAGCCAACTGAGCACAGGGATTAATGAAAAACTGTTTTTT
NA TRBJ2-5 TRBV18 CASSPPWGQETQYF TGTGCCAGCTCACCACCGTGGGGACAAGAGACCCAGTACTTC
NA TRBJ1-4 TRBV6-6 CASSSQPGDNEKLFF TGTGCCAGCAGTTCACAACCGGGGGATAATGAAAAACTGTTTTTT
NA TRBJ2-3 TRBV28 CASSFFPRGNTDTQYF TGTGCCAGCAGTTTTTTTCCCAGGGGAAACACAGATACGCAGTATTTT
NA TRBJ1-2 TRBV5-5 CASSSVPGGAVGYTF TGTGCCAGCAGCTCGGTCCCCGGGGGGGCGGTTGGCTACACCTTC
NA TRBJ2-1 TRBV21-1 CASSKVASYNEQFF TGTGCCAGCAGCAAAGTCGCCAGCTACAATGAGCAGTTCTTC
NA TRBJ2-1 TRBV18 CASSPKGGSYNEQFF TGTGCCAGCTCACCGAAGGGGGGATCCTACAATGAGCAGTTCTTC
TRBD1 TRBJ1-5 TRBV6-1 CASSEPTGQGVGQPQHF TGTGCCAGCAGTGAACCGACGGGACAGGGTGTAGGGCAGCCCCAGCATTTT
NA TRBJ2-3 TRBV30 CAWSVTAGTQYF TGTGCCTGGAGTGTAACGGCGGGAACGCAGTATTTT
NA TRBJ2-4 TRBV19 CASSTTPKNIQYF TGTGCCAGTAGTACGACCCCCAAAAACATTCAGTACTTC
NA TRBJ1-2 TRBV19 CASSSPDRGWYGYTF TGTGCCAGTAGTAGCCCGGACCGGGGATGGTATGGCTACACCTTC